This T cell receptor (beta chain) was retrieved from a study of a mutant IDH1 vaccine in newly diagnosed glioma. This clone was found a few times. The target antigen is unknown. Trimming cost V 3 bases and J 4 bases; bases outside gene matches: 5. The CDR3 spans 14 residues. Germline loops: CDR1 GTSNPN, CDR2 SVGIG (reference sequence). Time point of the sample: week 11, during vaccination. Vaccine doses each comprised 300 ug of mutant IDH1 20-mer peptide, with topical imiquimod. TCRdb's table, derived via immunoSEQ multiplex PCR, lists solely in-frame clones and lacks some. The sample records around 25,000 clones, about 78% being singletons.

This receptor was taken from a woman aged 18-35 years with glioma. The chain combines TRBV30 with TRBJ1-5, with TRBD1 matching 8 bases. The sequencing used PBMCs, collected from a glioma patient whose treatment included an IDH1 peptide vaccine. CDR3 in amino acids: CAWRAGGGNQPQHF. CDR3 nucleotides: TGTGCCTGGAGAGCAGGGGGCGGGAATCAGCCCCAGCATTTT.